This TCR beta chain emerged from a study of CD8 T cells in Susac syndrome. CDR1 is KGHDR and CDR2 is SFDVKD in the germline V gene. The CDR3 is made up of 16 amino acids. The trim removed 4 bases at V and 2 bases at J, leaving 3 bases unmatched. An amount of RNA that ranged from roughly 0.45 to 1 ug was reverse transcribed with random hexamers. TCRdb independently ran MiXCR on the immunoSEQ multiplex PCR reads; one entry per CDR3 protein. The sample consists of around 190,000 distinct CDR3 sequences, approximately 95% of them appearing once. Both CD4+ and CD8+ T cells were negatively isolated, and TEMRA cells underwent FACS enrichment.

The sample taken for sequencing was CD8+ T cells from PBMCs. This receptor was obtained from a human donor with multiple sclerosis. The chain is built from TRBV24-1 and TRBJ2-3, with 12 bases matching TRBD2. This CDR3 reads CATSDRTSGDTDTQYF. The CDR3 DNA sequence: TGTGCCACCAGTGACCGGACTAGCGGGGACACAGATACGCAGTATTTT.